These 5 T cell receptor beta chains were sequenced from one sample in a study of T cell repertoires in cytomegalovirus infection (dated by TCRdb to between 2019 and 2020). For sequencing, an Illumina HiSeq 1500 was employed. TCRdb reworked the public reads: Q25 trimming with fastp, MiXCR clone assembly, productive beta chains retained. Entries are consolidated by CDR3 protein sequence, retaining the most common genes and DNA. The sample includes more than 150,000 distinct CDR3 sequences, with 28% observed a single time. About 31% of the sample rests with the top ten. Sequencing used PBMCs. The receptors derive from a human donor in good health (CMV status not recorded). Some clones in this sample may be carry-over from other donors' samples.

V and J are TRBV7-6 and TRBJ1-1, with D perhaps matching TRBD1 (5 bases). CDR3 length: 14 residues. CDR1 SGHVS and CDR2 FNYEAQ come from the germline V gene. V lost 2 bases to trimming and J lost 9 bases, with 16 bases between them. The CDR3 region is CASSLSQGGRQAFF. CDR3 DNA sequence: TGTGCCAGCAGCTTAAGCCAGGGAGGTCGGCAAGCTTTCTTT.

The table lists this clonotype with many counts. J is TRBJ2-7 and V is TRBV7-6; 7 bases are shared with TRBD1. Germline V gene data show CDR1 as SGHVS and CDR2 as FNYEAQ. The CDR3 loop spans 15 amino acids. The V segment lost 5 bases and the J segment 2 bases; nucleotides outside the gene matches: 9. DNA for the CDR3: TGTGCCAGCAGCCCCCCTCAGGGGGAAACCTACGAGCAGTACTTC. It specifies CASSPPQGETYEQYF.

This clonotype was found a few times. The V call is TRBV7-6, the J call TRBJ1-5; D is ambiguous. V was cut by 1 base and J by 6 bases, with 7 bases left in between. Germline V gene sequence: CDR1 SGHVS, CDR2 FNYEAQ. The CDR3 has 13 amino acids. CDR3 in DNA: TGTGCCAGCAGCTTAGGATTCGGTCAGCCCCAGCATTTT. It yields the protein CASSLGFGQPQHF. The full variable domain, completed using reference TRBV7-6 and TRBJ1-5, is GAGVSQSPRYKVTKRGQDVALRCDPISGHVSLYWYRQALGQGPEFLTYFNYEAQQDKSGLPNDRFSAERPEGSISTLTIQRTEQRDSAMYRCASSLGFGQPQHFGDGTRLSIL.

J is TRBJ1-1 and V is TRBV7-3; possibly TRBD1 for D (5 bases). CDR3 length equals 13 residues. Trimming shortened V by 4 bases and J by 7 bases, and 13 bases separated the two germline ends. CDR1 and CDR2 (germline): SGHTA, FQGTGA. The CDR3 region has the DNA TGTGCCAGCAGCTCCTACTGGGGGGGTGAAGCTTTCTTT. Translated, it gives CASSSYWGGEAFF.

This clonotype was picked up a small number of times. The CDR3: CASSSGQFVSGANVLTF. DNA for the CDR3: TGTGCCAGCAGCTCCGGACAGTTCGTCTCTGGGGCCAACGTCCTGACTTTC. The chain employs TRBV7-9 and TRBJ2-6, with D tentatively TRBD1 (6 bases). Germline lookup yields CDR1 SEHNR and CDR2 FQNEAQ (reference sequence). Trimming left V 4 bases short and J 0 bases short, with 13 bases between. CDR3 length: 17 residues.